The following is a TCR beta chain sequence with its context. The antigen is unknown. The V end lost 6 bases, the J end lost 5 bases, and 7 bases lay between the germline ends. The germline V gene has CDR1 SNHLY and CDR2 FYNNEI. The CDR3 covers 11 residues. TCRdb keeps only in-frame clones here, not all; method: immunoSEQ multiplex PCR. The table has some 15,000 clones, 87% seen once. The data belong to a study of radiotherapy plus CTLA-4 blockade in lung cancer. Looking at the study overall: Objective responses emerged in about 20% of patients, and about 30% attained disease control. Notes on the study in general: Tumor-derived TCR clones expanded in blood after radiotherapy plus ipilimumab. Early shifts in blood T cell clones, with interferon-beta, reportedly predicted response best.

People whose metastatic non-small-cell lung cancer was chemo-refractory got focal radiation along with CTLA-4 blockade by ipilimumab. The source was peripheral blood, collected from a patient treated with radiotherapy plus ipilimumab. The chain carries TRBV2 and TRBJ1-2; a possible D gene is TRBD1 (6 bases). The source of this sequence is a human donor with non-small cell lung cancer that progressed on radiotherapy plus ipilimumab. Some clones in this sample may be carry-over from other donors' samples. CDR3 sequence reads: CASSGTYGYTF. CDR3 DNA sequence: TGTGCCAGCAGCGGGACATATGGCTACACCTTC.